This T cell receptor beta chain was captured by sequencing in a study of cytomegalovirus exposure and HLA in healthy donors. Overall study: Genotyping of 430 or so donors showed that 80% to 90% belonged to the Caucasian-associated ancestry cluster.

The PCR ran on 60 Vbeta and 13 Jbeta primers. Generated by immunoSEQ multiplex PCR, the TCRdb table keeps only in-frame clones and is missing some. This table holds about 86,000 clones, around four fifths found once. Per germline, CDR1 SNHLY and CDR2 FYNNEI. This CDR3 contains 14 residues. The V end lost 1 base, the J end lost 2 bases, and 8 bases lay between the germline ends. This sequence originates from a male donor in good health and CMV-seropositive. V is TRBV2 and J is TRBJ1-2, with D possibly matching TRBD1 (5 bases). What was sequenced was PBMCs. CDR3: CASSEEEGNYGYTF. The CDR3 nucleotides read TGTGCCAGCAGTGAAGAGGAGGGGAACTATGGCTACACCTTC.